Each of the 22 T cell receptor beta chains below was sequenced from the same sample in a study of immune evolution from preneoplasia to lung adenocarcinoma. The repertoire was sequenced with immunoSEQ multiplex PCR; TCRdb's copy has only in-frame clones and lacks some. The sample records approximately 10,000 clones, 70% to 85% being singletons. Sequenced: FFPE lung adenocarcinoma in situ tissue. These TCRs come from a person aged 60-80 years with lung adenocarcinoma.

This clone was observed a handful of times. The CDR3 protein is CASSLTKRTDTQYF. In DNA, the CDR3 is TGTGCCAGCAGCTTGACGAAACGGACAGATACGCAGTATTTT. J is TRBJ2-3 and V is TRBV5-4, with D uncertain. The V end was cut by 1 base, the J end by 3 bases, with 9 bases between. The germline CDR1 and CDR2 sequences are SGHNT and YYREEE (reference sequence). The CDR3 extends over 14 amino acids.

This clone was observed a single time. This sequence joins TRBV7-9 and TRBJ2-7, with TRBD1 matching 7 bases. The CDR3 loop spans 13 amino acids. Germline values: CDR1 SEHNR, CDR2 FQNEAQ (reference sequence). The V segment lost 5 bases and the J segment 3 bases; nucleotides outside the gene matches: 4. CDR3 region: CASSLGDSYEQYF. In DNA form, the CDR3 reads TGTGCCAGCAGCCTGGGGGACAGCTACGAGCAGTACTTC.

The chain recombines TRBV4-2 with TRBJ2-7; D is perhaps TRBD2 (5 bases). This CDR3 is built from 16 residues. The ends were cut back, 0 bases at V and 3 bases at J, with 15 bases in the middle. Germline CDR1 is LGHNA and CDR2 is YNFKEQ. This CDR3 is CASSQDSMAGNYEQYF. The CDR3 bases are TGTGCCAGCAGCCAAGATAGTATGGCGGGTAACTACGAGCAGTACTTC.

This rearrangement joins TRBV7-9 to TRBJ2-7; 13 positions agree with TRBD2. Germline V gene sequence: CDR1 SEHNR, CDR2 FQNEAQ (reference sequence). CDR3 size: 16 residues. V trimming: 6 bases; J trimming: 6 bases; junction bases outside the gene matches: 11. Written as DNA, the CDR3 is TGTGCCAGCAGGCCGACACTAGCGGGGGGGCCGGGCGAGCAGTACTTC. Its protein product is CASRPTLAGGPGEQYF.

V is TRBV2 and J is TRBJ1-5, with 7 bases aligning to TRBD1. The CDR3 consists of 15 residues. The V gene's germline CDR1 is SNHLY and CDR2 FYNNEI. With 6 bases clipped from V and 4 bases from J, the junction kept 9 bases outside the gene matches. CDR3: CASRDNRGSNQPQHF. CDR3 DNA sequence: TGTGCCAGCAGGGACAACAGGGGTAGTAATCAGCCCCAGCATTTT. Combining the CDR3 with reference TRBV2 and TRBJ1-5 gives the whole variable domain EPEVTQTPSHQVTQMGQEVILRCVPISNHLYFYWYRQILGQKVEFLVSFYNNEISEKSEIFDDQFSVERPDGSNFTLKIRSTKLEDSAMYFCASRDNRGSNQPQHFGDGTRLSIL.

V is TRBV4-2 and J is TRBJ2-7, with TRBD2 matching over 10 bases. Germline lookup yields CDR1 LGHNA and CDR2 YNFKEQ. V shed 1 base, J shed 7 bases, and the junction held 4 bases outside the gene matches. The CDR3 has 14 residues. This chain's CDR3 is CASSQGGTSEEQYF. In DNA, the CDR3 is TGTGCCAGCAGCCAAGGGGGGACTAGCGAGGAGCAGTACTTC.

V is TRBV11-2 and J is TRBJ2-5; 8 nucleotides align to TRBD2. Germline-derived CDR1 and CDR2 are SGHAT and FQNNGV. Unmatched junction bases numbered 9, after V lost 7 bases and J lost 5 bases. CDR3 length: 14 residues. CDR3 loop: CASTGGEGLETQYF. For the CDR3, the DNA is TGTGCCAGCACCGGGGGGGAGGGTTTGGAGACCCAGTACTTC.

The V call is TRBV5-4, the J call TRBJ2-5; D is possibly TRBD1 (5 bases). Germline CDR1 SGHNT, CDR2 YYREEE (reference sequence). CDR3 length: 13 residues. V was pared by 0 bases and J by 6 bases, with 9 bases between. The DNA for the CDR3 is TGTGCCAGCAGCTTGGACCAGGGTCAGACCCAGTACTTC. Its protein is CASSLDQGQTQYF. The variable domain in full, with the rest retrieved from reference TRBV5-4 and TRBJ2-5, is ETGVTQSPTHLIKTRGQQVTLRCSSQSGHNTVSWYQQALGQGPQFIFQYYREEENGRGNFPPRFSGLQFPNYSSELNVNALELDDSALYLCASSLDQGQTQYFGPGTRLLVL.

This clone was seen once. This sequence joins TRBV7-2 and TRBJ2-7; a possible D gene is TRBD1 (6 bases). This CDR3 contains 14 residues. Trimming removed 5 bases from V and 0 bases from J, with 11 bases in between. Per the germline V gene, CDR1 is SGHTA and CDR2 is FQGNSA. The CDR3 nucleotides read TGTGCCAGCAGCCCTTTCAGGGGCTCCTACGAGCAGTACTTC. The encoded protein is CASSPFRGSYEQYF.

The chain employs TRBV9 and TRBJ1-6, with D maybe TRBD1 (5 bases). The CDR3 contains 17 residues. V shed 3 bases and J shed 0 bases, with 13 bases lying between them. Germline CDR1 reads SGDLS; CDR2 reads YYNGEE. The CDR3 region is CASSGSGGDSYNSPLHF. The CDR3 nucleotides are TGTGCCAGCAGCGGGTCCGGGGGGGACTCCTATAATTCACCCCTCCACTTT.

This clone has just one count. The rearrangement joins TRBV5-6 to TRBJ2-2; D is uncertain. The ends were cut back, 7 bases at V and 7 bases at J, with 17 bases in the middle. CDR1 and CDR2 (germline): SGHDT, YYEEEE. There are 14 residues in the CDR3. DNA for the CDR3: TGTGCCAGCTGCCAGACTCTAGAGAACGGGGAGCTGTTTTTT. Protein: CASCQTLENGELFF.

The V and J genes are TRBV5-4 and TRBJ2-5, with 7 nucleotides matching TRBD1. The CDR3 sequence is 15 residues long. With 4 bases clipped from V and 2 bases from J, the junction kept 8 bases outside the gene matches. The germline gives CDR1 SGHNT, CDR2 YYREEE (reference sequence). DNA for the CDR3: TGTGCCAGCAGCCCTCTTCAGGGGGATCAAGAGACCCAGTACTTC. It is translated as CASSPLQGDQETQYF.

This chain links TRBV4-2 with TRBJ2-3; no firm D call. Germline V gene sequence: CDR1 LGHNA, CDR2 YNFKEQ. The germline V and J ends were trimmed by 1 base and 1 base, with 9 bases remaining between them. This CDR3 contains 15 residues. CDR3 sequence reads: CASSQVGQGTDTQYF. The DNA for the CDR3 is TGTGCCAGCAGCCAAGTCGGGCAGGGCACAGATACGCAGTATTTT.

This chain connects TRBV20-1 to TRBJ1-3; unclear D gene. Trimming pared 5 bases from V and 4 bases from J, leaving 6 bases between. The CDR3 spans 11 residues. Germline V lookup: CDR1 DFQATT, CDR2 SNEGSKA (reference sequence). The CDR3 loop is CSAVEGNTIYF. The CDR3, as DNA: TGCAGTGCTGTGGAGGGAAACACCATATATTTT.

The genes are TRBV7-3 and TRBJ2-4; tentatively, D is TRBD2 (6 bases). V shed 3 bases and J shed 7 bases, with 10 bases lying between them. CDR1 is SGHTA and CDR2 is FQGTGA in the germline V gene. The CDR3 is 13 amino acids. The CDR3 here is CASSLGGGNIQYF. In nucleotides, the CDR3 is TGTGCCAGCAGCTTGGGAGGTGGGAACATTCAGTACTTC.

This chain joins TRBV4-1 and TRBJ1-2; D may be TRBD1 (5 bases). The germline V gene encodes CDR1 MGHRA and CDR2 YSYEKL. This CDR3 spans 13 amino acids. Trimming cost V 4 bases and J 3 bases, with 9 bases left between them. CDR3 DNA: TGCGCCAGCAGCCGGCTAGGGGACTATGGCTACACCTTC. Translating gives CASSRLGDYGYTF.

The V and J genes are TRBV4-2 and TRBJ2-3; possible D gene TRBD1, 6 bases. The CDR3 runs to 17 residues. V lost 0 bases and J lost 5, with 18 bases in between. Germline V CDR1 and CDR2: LGHNA, YNFKEQ. The CDR3 DNA reads TGTGCCAGCAGCCAAGATAGTGCAGGGGTGAGAGGAGATACGCAGTATTTT. Translated: CASSQDSAGVRGDTQYF.

This clone has more than one count but fewer than ten. The rearrangement uses TRBV5-1 and TRBJ1-1; maybe TRBD1 (6 bases). The germline V gene encodes CDR1 SGHRS and CDR2 YFSETQ. Trimming removed 4 bases from V and 3 bases from J, with 19 bases in between. The CDR3 loop spans 16 amino acids. CDR3 sequence: CASSIQTGWRDTEAFF. The DNA of the CDR3 is TGCGCCAGCAGCATCCAAACAGGGTGGAGGGACACTGAAGCTTTCTTT.

The genes are TRBV7-6 and TRBJ2-5; possible D gene TRBD2, 6 bases. Germline CDR1 and CDR2: SGHVS and FNYEAQ. The CDR3 consists of 15 residues. Trimming shortened V by 5 bases and J by 0 bases, and 13 bases separated the two germline ends. The CDR3 loop reads CASSINSGHQETQYF. The CDR3, as DNA: TGTGCCAGCAGCATCAATAGCGGCCACCAAGAGACCCAGTACTTC.

This chain joins TRBV6-5 and TRBJ1-5; a possible D gene is TRBD1 (6 bases). Trimming pared 4 bases from V and 5 bases from J, leaving 9 bases between. This CDR3 has 13 residues. The germline CDR1 and CDR2 sequences are MNHEY and SVGAGI. CDR3 sequence: CASSLQGHQPQHF. The CDR3 DNA reads as TGTGCCAGCAGTTTACAGGGCCATCAGCCCCAGCATTTT.

This clone is termed medium-sized. This sequence joins TRBV5-6 and TRBJ2-3, with D unclear. Between the trimmed V and J ends, which lost 4 bases and 6 bases, there was a span of 24 bases. CDR1 is SGHDT, CDR2 YYEEEE, per germline. This CDR3 spans 17 amino acids. The CDR3 loop is CASSMLLEYPKPDTQYF. The CDR3 DNA follows: TGTGCCAGCAGCATGTTACTCGAGTATCCCAAACCGGATACGCAGTATTTT.

This clone was seen only a few times. This sequence joins TRBV27 and TRBJ2-7; TRBD2 aligns across 7 bases. This CDR3 has 17 amino acids. J was trimmed by 6 bases and V by 1 base; bases with no gene match: 15. Germline V gene sequence: CDR1 MNHEY, CDR2 SMNVEV (reference sequence). CDR3: CASSLFATRGVDGEQYF. CDR3 bases: TGTGCCAGCAGTTTATTCGCTACACGGGGGGTCGACGGCGAGCAGTACTTC.